This T cell receptor beta chain was captured by sequencing in a study of vaccination and CD4 T cells after COVID-19. Study at large: Participants were given two doses of BNT162b2 or mRNA-1273 vaccine. Overlapping spike peptides from SARS-CoV-2, HCoV-NL63, HCoV-OC43 and HCoV-229E served to stimulate the cells. Controls had a CEFX pool, an HIV-1 Nef pool, or no peptide added.

Trimming removed 4 bases from V and 1 base from J, with 8 bases in between. Germline V lookup: CDR1 SNHLY, CDR2 FYNNEI. CDR3 length: 13 amino acids. Cultured CD4+ T cells had their DNA profiled by the Oncomine TCR Beta short-read assay. TCRdb re-analysed the PCR reads in MiXCR, keeping a single row per CDR3 protein. The sample holds 10,000 or so distinct CDR3 sequences; around 60% are singletons and the top ten take roughly a quarter. Study results and limitations: Spike mono-reactivity was shown by 304 of 307 vaccine-specific clones in convalescent patients.

About this clonotype itself: What it recognizes is unknown.

Treatment of the sample: approximately 10-day PBMC culture with coronavirus spike peptide pools or control peptides (ViraFEST assay). CD4+ T-cell collection from the unexposed donor predated the COVID-19 pandemic (2011-2018). The chain employs TRBV2 and TRBJ2-7; D is ambiguous. Sequenced sample: CD4+ T cells from blood, cultured in vitro. This clonotype originated in a human donor in good health. CDR3 sequence: CASSVIRSYEQYF. The CDR3 nucleotides are TGTGCCAGCAGTGTTATCCGATCCTACGAGCAGTACTTC.